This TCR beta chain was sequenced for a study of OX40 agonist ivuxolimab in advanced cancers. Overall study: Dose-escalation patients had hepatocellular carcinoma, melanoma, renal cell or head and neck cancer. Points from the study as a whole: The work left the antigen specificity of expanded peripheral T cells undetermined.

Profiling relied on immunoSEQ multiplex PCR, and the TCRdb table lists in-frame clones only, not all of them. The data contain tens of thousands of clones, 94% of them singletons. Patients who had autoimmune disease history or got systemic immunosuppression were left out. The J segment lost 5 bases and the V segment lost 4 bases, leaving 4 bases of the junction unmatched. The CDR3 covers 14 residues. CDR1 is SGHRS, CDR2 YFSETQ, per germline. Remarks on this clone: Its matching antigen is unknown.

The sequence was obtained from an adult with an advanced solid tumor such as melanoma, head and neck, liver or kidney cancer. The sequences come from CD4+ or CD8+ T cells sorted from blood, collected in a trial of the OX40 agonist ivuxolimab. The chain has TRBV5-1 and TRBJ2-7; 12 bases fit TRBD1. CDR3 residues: CASSPGQGANEQYF. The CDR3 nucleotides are TGCGCCAGCAGCCCGGGACAGGGGGCTAACGAGCAGTACTTC.